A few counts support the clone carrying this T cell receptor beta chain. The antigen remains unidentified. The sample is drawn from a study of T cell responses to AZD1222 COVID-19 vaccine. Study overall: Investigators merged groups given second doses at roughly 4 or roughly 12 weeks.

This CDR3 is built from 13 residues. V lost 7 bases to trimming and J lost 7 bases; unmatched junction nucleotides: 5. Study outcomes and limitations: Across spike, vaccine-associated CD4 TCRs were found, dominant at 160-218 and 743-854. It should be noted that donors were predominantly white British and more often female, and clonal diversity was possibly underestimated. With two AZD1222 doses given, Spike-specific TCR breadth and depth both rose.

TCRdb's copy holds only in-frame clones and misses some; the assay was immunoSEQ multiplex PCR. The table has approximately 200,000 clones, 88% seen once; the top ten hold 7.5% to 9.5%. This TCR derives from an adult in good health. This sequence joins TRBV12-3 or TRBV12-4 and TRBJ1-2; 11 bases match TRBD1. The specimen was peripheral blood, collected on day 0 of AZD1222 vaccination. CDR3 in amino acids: CASKDRGQGGYTF. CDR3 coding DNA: TGTGCCAGCAAGGACAGGGGGCAGGGTGGCTACACCTTC.